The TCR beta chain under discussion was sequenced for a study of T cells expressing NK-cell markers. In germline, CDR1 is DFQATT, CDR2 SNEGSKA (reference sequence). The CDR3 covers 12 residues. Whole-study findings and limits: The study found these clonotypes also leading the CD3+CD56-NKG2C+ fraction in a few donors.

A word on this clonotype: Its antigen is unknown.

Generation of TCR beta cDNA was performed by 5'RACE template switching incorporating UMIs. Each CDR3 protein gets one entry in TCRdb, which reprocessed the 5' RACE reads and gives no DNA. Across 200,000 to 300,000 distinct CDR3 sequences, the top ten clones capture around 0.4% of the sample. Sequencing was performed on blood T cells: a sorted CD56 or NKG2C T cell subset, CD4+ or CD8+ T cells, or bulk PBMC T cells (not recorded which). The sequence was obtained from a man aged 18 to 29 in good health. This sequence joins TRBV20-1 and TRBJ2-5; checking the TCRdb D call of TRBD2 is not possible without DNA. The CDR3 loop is CSAPSAGETQYF.